This T cell receptor beta chain is drawn from a study of OX40 agonist ivuxolimab in advanced cancers. Clones were sequenced by immunoSEQ multiplex PCR, and TCRdb holds only the in-frame ones, with some missing. The table has approximately 130,000 clones, about 92% seen once. V was cut by 0 bases and J by 5 bases, with 8 bases left in between. From germline, CDR1 is KGHSH and CDR2 LQKENI. CDR3 length: 13 amino acids. The TCR sequence derives from an adult with an advanced solid tumor such as melanoma, head and neck, liver or kidney cancer. This chain uses TRBV18 with TRBJ2-7; either TRBD1 or TRBD2 may fit D (5 bases each). Sequenced here: CD4+ or CD8+ T cells sorted from blood, sampled in a trial of the OX40 agonist ivuxolimab. DNA of the CDR3: TGTGCCAGCTCACCACCCGGGACCCACGAGCAGTACTTC. Translation: CASSPPGTHEQYF.